Listed below are T cell receptor beta chains from one sample, sequenced in a study of T-cell reconstitution after alpha-beta-depleted transplantation in children. Using its own MiXCR run on the PCR reads, TCRdb lists one record per CDR3 protein. This sample has a few hundred thousand distinct CDR3 sequences, with 25% to 30% found just once. The source material was PBMCs, sampled before TCRalphabeta/CD19-depleted stem cell transplant. All receptors come from a boy under two years old with Wiskott-Aldrich syndrome, due to receive a stem cell transplant. CDR3s leave out the opening cysteine and the closing phenylalanine or tryptophan. Each record gives: J gene, V gene, CDR3 protein.

>TRBJ2-1|TRBV7-9
ASSSRVSSYNEQF
>TRBJ2-7|TRBV5-1
ASQESLAGDLYEQY
>TRBJ2-5|TRBV29-1
SVLGGIGSETQY
>TRBJ2-1|TRBV20-1
SAQGGGGYNEQF
>TRBJ2-7|TRBV7-6
ASSSPAGAISYEQY
>TRBJ1-2|TRBV4-2
ASSQGAGGGYGYT
>TRBJ2-5|TRBV27
ASSGRGPQETQY
>TRBJ1-2|TRBV7-9
ASSLNFGGYT
>TRBJ2-5|TRBV2
ASLKEEYQETQY
>TRBJ2-2|TRBV5-1
ASSLRDTNGELF
>TRBJ2-1|TRBV29-1
SVVGSYNEQF
>TRBJ1-4|TRBV13
ASSSRRGSRANEKLF
>TRBJ2-1|TRBV24-1
ATSGAGAYNEQF
>TRBJ2-1|TRBV7-9
ASTPGDRIVDEQF
>TRBJ1-1|TRBV5-1
ASRRAWGNTEAF
>TRBJ2-7|TRBV2
ASRKELAGAGYEQY
>TRBJ1-6|TRBV7-9
ASSPWGGVNSPLH
>TRBJ1-2|TRBV20-1
SARGSHYGYT
>TRBJ2-1|TRBV29-1
SVESYNEQF
>TRBJ2-7|TRBV20-1
SARAESVFYEQY
>TRBJ2-1|TRBV20-1
SARSTSGRDSYNEQF
>TRBJ2-2|TRBV19
ASSIRGPAGELF
>TRBJ2-2|TRBV12-3/TRBV12-4
ASRPDRERSGELF
>TRBJ2-1|TRBV20-1
SASGLAGAGAEQF
>TRBJ1-1|TRBV29-1
SVEGLMNTEAF
>TRBJ1-5|TRBV15
ATSREQGGVYQPQH
>TRBJ2-3|TRBV6-5
ASSYSAGPSTDTQY
>TRBJ2-1|TRBV27
ASSRGASSRNEQF
>TRBJ2-2|TRBV20-1
SAREAERPGTGGELF
>TRBJ2-3|TRBV20-1
SAPIPDSSTDTQY
>TRBJ2-1|TRBV4-1
ASSHHSGRRYNEQF
>TRBJ1-2|TRBV12-3/TRBV12-4
ASSTLGGGYT
>TRBJ1-2|TRBV29-1
SVVGDASSYT
>TRBJ2-3|TRBV12-3/TRBV12-4
ASSLLGRVTDTQY
>TRBJ2-1|TRBV5-1
ASSILAGGPGEQF
>TRBJ2-1|TRBV5-1
ASSPPGLPAGEQF
>TRBJ2-5|TRBV6-1
ASSDPGGKGYGTQY
>TRBJ2-5|TRBV28
ASIPRGSRETQY
>TRBJ2-1|TRBV7-2
ASSFPLAGAGKYEQF
>TRBJ2-6|TRBV5-1
ASSLVGFGANGLT
>TRBJ2-1|TRBV5-1
ASSPQGTYNEQF
>TRBJ1-2|TRBV20-1
SARTRGRGYGYT
>TRBJ2-1|TRBV10-3
AISNKGRGNEQF
>TRBJ2-7|TRBV15
ATSREPSGAYEQY
>TRBJ2-1|TRBV7-2
ASSLRPAGAYNEQF
>TRBJ2-7|TRBV15
ATSRAPVDEQY
>TRBJ2-7|TRBV5-1
ASSSGQGFEQY
>TRBJ1-2|TRBV5-6
ASSLLRFYGYT
>TRBJ2-7|TRBV4-2
ASSQERATFYEQY
>TRBJ2-5|TRBV12-3/TRBV12-4
ASSRTGRGETQY
>TRBJ2-1|TRBV29-1
SVATTNNEQF
>TRBJ2-7|TRBV20-1
SASPSGRSYEQY
>TRBJ2-1|TRBV12-3/TRBV12-4
ASSPTREQF